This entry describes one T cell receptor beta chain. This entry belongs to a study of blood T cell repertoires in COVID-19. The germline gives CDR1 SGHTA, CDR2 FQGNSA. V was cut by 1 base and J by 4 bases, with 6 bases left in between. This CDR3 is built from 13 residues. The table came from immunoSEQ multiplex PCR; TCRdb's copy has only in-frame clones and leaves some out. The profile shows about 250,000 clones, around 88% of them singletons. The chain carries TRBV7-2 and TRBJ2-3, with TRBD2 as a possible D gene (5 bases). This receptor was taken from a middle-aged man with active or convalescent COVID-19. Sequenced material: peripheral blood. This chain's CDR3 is CASSLGGSDTQYF. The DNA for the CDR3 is TGTGCCAGCAGCTTAGGCGGGTCAGATACGCAGTATTTT. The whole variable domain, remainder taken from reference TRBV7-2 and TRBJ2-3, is GAGVSQSPSNKVTEKGKDVELRCDPISGHTALYWYRQSLGQGLEFLIYFQGNSAPDKSGLPSDRFSAERTGGSVSTLTIQRTQQEDSAVYLCASSLGGSDTQYFGPGTRLTVL.